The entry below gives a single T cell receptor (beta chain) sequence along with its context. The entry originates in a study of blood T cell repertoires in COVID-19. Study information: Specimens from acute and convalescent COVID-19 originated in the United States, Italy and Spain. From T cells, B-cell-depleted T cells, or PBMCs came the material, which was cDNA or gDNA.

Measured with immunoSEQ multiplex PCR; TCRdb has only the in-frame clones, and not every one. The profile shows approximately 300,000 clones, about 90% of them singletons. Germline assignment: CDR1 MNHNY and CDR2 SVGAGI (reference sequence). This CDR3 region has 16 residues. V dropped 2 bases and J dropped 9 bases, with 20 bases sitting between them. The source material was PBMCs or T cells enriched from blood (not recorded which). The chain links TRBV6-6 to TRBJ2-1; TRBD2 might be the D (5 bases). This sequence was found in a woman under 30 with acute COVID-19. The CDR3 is CASSYPQDSPEGEQFF. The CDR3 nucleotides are TGTGCCAGCAGTTACCCCCAGGACTCCCCGGAAGGTGAGCAGTTCTTC.